This TCR beta chain was documented in a study of T cells expressing NK-cell markers. About the research overall: HCMV seropositivity characterized seven of the eight sequenced donors, and seronegativity one. Study-level points and caveats: In about six donors, dominant CD3+CD56+NKG2C+ clonotypes ranked among the top 10 CD8+ clonotypes.

The CDR3 totals 13 residues. The germline gives CDR1 SNHLY, CDR2 FYNNEI. Worth noting for this clonotype: Its antigen is currently unknown.

TCRdb reworked the 5' RACE reads into one entry per CDR3 protein, no DNA. The data show some 440,000 distinct CDR3 sequences, and the top ten clones hold 1.4%. The chain links TRBV2 to TRBJ2-5. The sample consisted of blood T cells: a sorted CD56 or NKG2C T cell subset, CD4+ or CD8+ T cells, or bulk PBMC T cells (not recorded which). The TCR was taken from a woman aged 50 to 65 in good health. CDR3 residues: CASSEGNRETQYF. The full variable domain, rest sourced from reference TRBV2 and TRBJ2-5, is EPEVTQTPSHQVTQMGQEVILRCVPISNHLYFYWYRQILGQKVEFLVSFYNNEISEKSEIFDDQFSVERPDGSNFTLKIRSTKLEDSAMYFCASSEGNRETQYFGPGTRLLVL.